The present T cell receptor (beta chain) was sequenced within a study of human T cells and chemical hapten exposure. TCRdb reprocessed the RACE reads via MiXCR and lists one record per CDR3 protein. The profile shows about 120,000 distinct CDR3 sequences, around 15% of them singletons. Time point indicated: patch test 1, 2 weeks after DPC sensitization. Specified treatment: therapeutic diphenylcyclopropenone sensitization with weekly scalp DPC. The sequences come from whole blood, collected in connection with sensitization to the hapten diphenylcyclopropenone (DPC). The TCR originated in a man aged 18 to 35 with alopecia areata. Some clones in this sample may be carry-over from other donors' samples.

The DNA of the CDR3 is TGCAGCGTGAGGACAGGGGACAACTACGAGCAGTACGTC. Amino acids: CSVRTGDNYEQYV. The chain recombines TRBV29-1 with TRBJ2-7, with 9 bases that match TRBD1. The germline CDR1 and CDR2 sequences are SQVTM and ANQGSEA. With 6 bases clipped from V and 3 bases from J, the junction kept 6 bases outside the gene matches. The CDR3 is 13 amino acids.